These 27 T cell receptor beta chains were sequenced from one sample in a study of CD8+ T cells in alopecia areata. Treatment denoted: oral pan-JAK inhibitor, 5-10 mg twice daily. Extracted from the samples, RNA was reverse transcribed into cDNA to serve as the sequencing template. Data came from immunoSEQ multiplex PCR; TCRdb stores just in-frame clones and leaves some out. The sample lists roughly 210,000 clones, approximately 47% occurring once. The input for sequencing was CD4+ T cells sorted from blood, taken around week 37, from a patient treated with tofacitinib. These receptors all come from a human donor with alopecia areata.

V gene TRBV29-1 combines with J gene TRBJ2-3, with 8 bases that match TRBD2. The CDR3 is 16 residues long. Germline values: CDR1 SQVTM, CDR2 ANQGSEA. With V trimmed by 2 bases and J by 5 bases, 12 bases remained unmatched. CDR3 protein: CSVEISGRGGIDTQYF. The CDR3, as DNA: TGCAGCGTTGAAATCAGCGGGAGAGGAGGTATAGATACGCAGTATTTT.

The table lists this clone with many counts. The V gene is TRBV6-5, the J gene TRBJ1-1, with D hard to call. From germline, CDR1 is MNHEY and CDR2 SVGAGI. The CDR3 consists of 14 residues. V was pared by 2 bases and J by 7 bases, with 14 bases between. CDR3 in amino acids: CASSYLRSGLEAFF. The CDR3 DNA reads TGTGCCAGCAGTTACCTCCGAAGTGGCCTTGAAGCTTTCTTT.

The V and J genes are TRBV7-9 and TRBJ2-7; maybe TRBD1 (5 bases). The germline V gene encodes CDR1 SEHNR and CDR2 FQNEAQ (reference sequence). With 7 bases removed from V and 2 bases from J, the gap between germline ends came to 15 bases. This CDR3 has 14 amino acids. The CDR3 reads CASTLGVGTYEQYF. CDR3 nucleotides: TGTGCCAGCACCCTAGGGGTGGGAACCTACGAGCAGTACTTC.

The chain employs TRBV6-5 and TRBJ2-1, with 7 bases lining up with TRBD2. Germline CDR1 is MNHEY and CDR2 is SVGAGI. The CDR3 sequence is 14 residues long. V shed 6 bases, J shed 7 bases, and the junction held 9 bases outside the gene matches. The CDR3 bases are TGTGCCAGCAGGGAGCGGGAACTGGGGAATGAGCAGTTCTTC. Its translation is CASRERELGNEQFF.

The rearrangement links TRBV6-5 to TRBJ2-3, with D unclear. The CDR3 extends over 11 amino acids. Trimming stripped 8 bases from V and 3 bases from J, with 6 bases between. The germline V gene has CDR1 MNHEY and CDR2 SVGAGI. The CDR3 nucleotides read TGTGCCAGCGGAATGACAGATACGCAGTATTTT. Translating it yields CASGMTDTQYF.

The chain uses TRBV6-5 and TRBJ2-1; 13 positions match TRBD2. The trim removed 0 bases at V and 7 bases at J, leaving 3 bases unmatched. CDR3 length: 16 residues. Per the germline V gene, CDR1 is MNHEY and CDR2 is SVGAGI. CDR3 amino acids: CASSYSWTSGSNEQFF. CDR3 DNA sequence: TGTGCCAGCAGTTACTCATGGACTAGCGGGAGTAATGAGCAGTTCTTC.

This chain joins TRBV29-1 and TRBJ2-7; TRBD2 matches at 10 bases. The CDR3 length is 15 residues. Germline lookup yields CDR1 SQVTM and CDR2 ANQGSEA. The V segment lost 3 bases and the J segment 6 bases; nucleotides outside the gene matches: 11. The CDR3 loop is CSVDGASGSLGEQYF. CDR3 DNA sequence: TGCAGCGTTGATGGGGCTAGCGGGAGTCTGGGCGAGCAGTACTTC.

There are a few counts of this clone. The J gene is TRBJ2-1, the V gene TRBV19, with no clear D. Trimming removed 6 bases from V and 3 bases from J, with 6 bases in between. The CDR3 contains 12 residues. The V gene's germline CDR1 is LNHDA and CDR2 SQIVND (reference sequence). The DNA of the CDR3 is TGTGCCAGTAGAAACTACTACAATGAGCAGTTCTTC. Its translation is CASRNYYNEQFF.

The J gene is TRBJ1-1, the V gene TRBV25-1, with 7 bases identical to TRBD1. Germline lookup yields CDR1 MGHDK and CDR2 SYGVNS. V lost 7 bases and J lost 6; bases outside the gene matches: 8. The CDR3 contains 13 residues. The CDR3 region has the DNA TGTGCCAGCATCAGGGGGGCTGAGGCTGAAGCTTTCTTT. Its translation is CASIRGAEAEAFF.

This clone was found a few times. This chain links TRBV30 with TRBJ2-7; D is undetermined. Germline V CDR1 and CDR2: GTSNPN, SVGIG (reference sequence). Trimming pared 7 bases from V and 6 bases from J, leaving 13 bases between. The CDR3 has 11 residues. CDR3 amino acids: CASADDSEQYF. CDR3 DNA: TGTGCCTCTGCGGACGACTCCGAGCAGTACTTC.

The chain has TRBV25-1 and TRBJ2-7; D gene unclear. Germline CDR1 MGHDK, CDR2 SYGVNS. V lost 5 bases and J lost 2, with 7 bases in between. The CDR3 contains 12 residues. The CDR3 DNA follows: TGTGCCAGCAGTTGGCAGCCCTACGAGCAGTACTTC. This gives the protein CASSWQPYEQYF.

This chain connects TRBV4-1 to TRBJ2-2, with a possible D match to TRBD2 (5 bases). Trimming shortened V by 1 base and J by 1 base, and 7 bases separated the two germline ends. Germline values: CDR1 MGHRA, CDR2 YSYEKL. The CDR3 spans 15 residues. This CDR3 is CASSQGRGNTGELFF. CDR3 DNA: TGCGCCAGCAGCCAAGGACGGGGGAACACCGGGGAGCTGTTTTTT.

The chain couples TRBV7-8 to TRBJ2-2, with 8 bases identical to TRBD1. Germline CDR1 is SGHVS and CDR2 is FQNEAQ. J lost 2 bases, V lost 0 bases, and 5 bases had no gene match. The CDR3 totals 17 residues. In nucleotides, the CDR3 is TGTGCCAGCAGCTTAGCTCGGACAGGGCTCAACACCGGGGAGCTGTTTTTT. Protein: CASSLARTGLNTGELFF.

The chain uses TRBV7-8 and TRBJ2-2; D may be TRBD1 or TRBD2 (5 bases each). Germline values: CDR1 SGHVS, CDR2 FQNEAQ. CDR3 length equals 14 residues. The ends were cut back, 3 bases at V and 4 bases at J, with 9 bases in the middle. CDR3 region: CASSLGRSTGELFF. The CDR3, as DNA: TGTGCCAGCAGCTTGGGACGGTCCACCGGGGAGCTGTTTTTT.

The CDR3 DNA sequence: TGTGCCAGCAGTGAAGCGGGGAGACTAGCGTCCGCTTTAAAGCAGTACTTC. Translated: CASSEAGRLASALKQYF. V gene TRBV6-1 combines with J gene TRBJ2-7; the match to TRBD2 covers 8 bases. The CDR3 is made up of 17 amino acids. Germline V CDR1 and CDR2: MNHNS, SASEGT. With V trimmed by 0 bases and J by 8 bases, 15 bases remained unmatched.

This chain connects TRBV5-4 to TRBJ2-1; TRBD1 is a possible D gene (6 bases). Between the trimmed V and J ends, which lost 4 bases and 0 bases, there was a span of 11 bases. This CDR3 comprises 15 residues. Germline lookup yields CDR1 SGHNT and CDR2 YYREEE (reference sequence). CDR3 bases: TGTGCCAGCAGCCAAGGGACAAGCTCCTACAATGAGCAGTTCTTC. Protein sequence: CASSQGTSSYNEQFF. The whole variable domain, filled in from reference TRBV5-4 and TRBJ2-1, reads ETGVTQSPTHLIKTRGQQVTLRCSSQSGHNTVSWYQQALGQGPQFIFQYYREEENGRGNFPPRFSGLQFPNYSSELNVNALELDDSALYLCASSQGTSSYNEQFFGPGTRLTVL.

The genes are TRBV23-1 and TRBJ1-5; tentatively, D is TRBD1 (6 bases). Being an ORF, TRBV23-1 has a function that is uncertain. This CDR3 has 17 residues. The V and J ends lost 2 bases and 4 bases respectively, with 18 bases between them. In DNA, the CDR3 is TGCGCCAGCAGTCAACTCAGGCGGGGGCCCGAAAATCAGCCCCAGCATTTT. This codes for CASSQLRRGPENQPQHF.

The chain joins TRBV6-6 to TRBJ1-1, with D possibly TRBD1 on 5 matching bases. The CDR3 contains 14 residues. Germline V gene sequence: CDR1 MNHNY, CDR2 SVGAGI (reference sequence). The V end lost 2 bases, the J end lost 4 bases, and 11 bases lay between the germline ends. In DNA form, the CDR3 reads TGTGCCAGCAGTTACCCCGGGGGGTCCACTGAAGCTTTCTTT. Amino acid sequence: CASSYPGGSTEAFF.

This clone has just a few counts. The CDR3 sequence is CASSSLQGNIQYF. The DNA of the CDR3 is TGTGCCAGCAGCTCCTTACAGGGAAACATTCAGTACTTC. This rearrangement joins TRBV5-6 to TRBJ2-4; possibly TRBD1 for D (6 bases). CDR1 and CDR2 from the germline V gene are SGHDT and YYEEEE. V lost 3 bases, J lost 6 bases, and 10 bases lay in between. The CDR3 has 13 amino acids.

Remarks on this clone: Within the sample, other DNA sequences also encode this same CDR3. V is TRBV6-5 and J is TRBJ2-1; a possible D gene is TRBD2 (7 bases). Germline V gene sequence: CDR1 MNHEY, CDR2 SVGAGI. V lost 0 bases and J lost 9, with 9 bases in between. The length of the CDR3 is 13 residues. The DNA of the CDR3 is TGTGCCAGCAGTTACTCGAGGGGGGGTGAGCAGTTCTTC. This encodes CASSYSRGGEQFF.

This clone was counted between two and nine times. The chain uses TRBV5-1 and TRBJ1-2; D remains unclear. Deletions cut 2 bases from V and 1 base from J, with 9 bases between. The CDR3 sequence is 14 residues long. CDR1 and CDR2 (germline): SGHRS, YFSETQ. The CDR3 region is CASSFDQLNYGYTF. CDR3 coding DNA: TGCGCCAGCAGCTTTGACCAGCTTAACTATGGCTACACCTTC.

This clone was picked up a small number of times. This sequence joins TRBV18 and TRBJ2-7; no firm D call. The CDR3 consists of 14 residues. The germline gives CDR1 KGHSH, CDR2 LQKENI. V was clipped by 1 base and J by 0 bases, with 7 bases between them. CDR3 sequence (DNA): TGTGCCAGCTCACCACAAGGTTTCTCCTACGAGCAGTACTTC. Amino acids: CASSPQGFSYEQYF.

This clone was seen only a few times. The chain combines TRBV30 with TRBJ2-7; TRBD1 agrees at 9 bases. The CDR3 loop spans 13 amino acids. J was trimmed by 3 bases and V by 3 bases; bases with no gene match: 3. CDR1 and CDR2 from the germline V gene are GTSNPN and SVGIG (reference sequence). In DNA form, the CDR3 reads TGTGCCTGGAGAAGGGACAGGGACTACGAGCAGTACTTC. Its protein is CAWRRDRDYEQYF.

This clone came up many times. V and J are TRBV9 and TRBJ2-6; TRBD1 is a possible D gene (5 bases). CDR1 and CDR2 from the germline V gene are SGDLS and YYNGEE. Trimming took 4 bases from V and 3 from J, leaving 26 bases between them. The CDR3 length is 20 residues. The CDR3 region has the DNA TGTGCCAGCAGCCGTGCCCCCCGTAACGGGCAGGGTAGTGGGGCCAACGTCCTGACTTTC. This codes for CASSRAPRNGQGSGANVLTF.

The chain is built from TRBV7-9 and TRBJ2-1, with 7 nucleotides matching TRBD2. Per germline, CDR1 SEHNR and CDR2 FQNEAQ (reference sequence). V shed 2 bases, J shed 6 bases, and the junction held 16 bases outside the gene matches. This CDR3 spans 18 amino acids. The CDR3 DNA reads as TGTGCCAGCAGCTTAATGGGGAGGGTCTTAAGGTCAGGCAATGAGCAGTTCTTC. Translation: CASSLMGRVLRSGNEQFF.

The chain carries TRBV5-4 and TRBJ2-6; 7 positions agree with TRBD2. This CDR3 comprises 17 residues. Germline V lookup: CDR1 SGHNT, CDR2 YYREEE (reference sequence). V lost 1 base and J lost 2; bases outside the gene matches: 6. CDR3 loop: CASSLPPGGTGANVLTF. CDR3 in DNA: TGTGCCAGCAGCTTGCCCCCGGGAGGCACTGGGGCCAACGTCCTGACTTTC. The full variable domain, in which reference TRBV5-4 and TRBJ2-6 provide the parts outside the CDR3, is ETGVTQSPTHLIKTRGQQVTLRCSSQSGHNTVSWYQQALGQGPQFIFQYYREEENGRGNFPPRFSGLQFPNYSSELNVNALELDDSALYLCASSLPPGGTGANVLTFGAGSRLTVL.

CDR3: CASGDRGREAFF. CDR3 sequence (DNA): TGTGCCAGCGGGGACCGAGGACGAGAAGCTTTCTTT. The chain combines TRBV7-9 with TRBJ1-1; perhaps TRBD1 as D (5 bases). This CDR3 has 12 residues. CDR1 is SEHNR and CDR2 is FQNEAQ in the germline V gene (reference sequence). V was trimmed by 8 bases and J by 8 bases, leaving 15 bases between them.